The entry below gives a single T cell receptor beta chain sequence along with its context. The repertoire was sequenced with immunoSEQ multiplex PCR; TCRdb's copy has only in-frame clones and lacks some. The data hold under 75,000 clones, with around 81% observed a single time. These data originate in a study of blood T cell repertoires in COVID-19. Study overall: T cells, B-cell-depleted T cells, or PBMCs supplied cDNA or gDNA.

The receptor comes from a woman at least 80 years old with active or convalescent COVID-19. The sample consisted of peripheral blood.

The DNA for the CDR3 is TGTGCCAGCAGCCAACAGGGGTACAACGAGCAGTACTTC. Its protein is CASSQQGYNEQYF. The chain joins TRBV14 to TRBJ2-7; perhaps TRBD1 as D (6 bases). Trimming removed 2 bases from V and 5 bases from J, with 10 bases in between. Per germline, CDR1 SGHDN and CDR2 FVKESK. The CDR3 extends over 13 amino acids.